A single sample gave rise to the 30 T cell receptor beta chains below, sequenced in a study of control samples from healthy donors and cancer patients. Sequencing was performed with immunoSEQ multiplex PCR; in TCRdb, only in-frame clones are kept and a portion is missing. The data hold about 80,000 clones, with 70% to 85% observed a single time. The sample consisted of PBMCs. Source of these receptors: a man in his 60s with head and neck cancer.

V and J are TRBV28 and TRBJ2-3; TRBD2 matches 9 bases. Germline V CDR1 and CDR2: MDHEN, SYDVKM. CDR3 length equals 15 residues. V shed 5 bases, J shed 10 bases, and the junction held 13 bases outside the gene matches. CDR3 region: CASSQQAGGDVPQYF. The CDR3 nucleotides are TGTGCCAGCAGTCAACAAGCGGGAGGCGATGTTCCGCAGTATTTT.

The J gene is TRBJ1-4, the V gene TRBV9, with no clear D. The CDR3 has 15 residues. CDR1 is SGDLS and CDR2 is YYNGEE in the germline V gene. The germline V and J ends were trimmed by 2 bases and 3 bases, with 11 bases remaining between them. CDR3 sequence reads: CASSVGWRANEKLFF. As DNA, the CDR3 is TGTGCCAGCAGCGTGGGTTGGAGAGCTAATGAAAAACTGTTTTTT.

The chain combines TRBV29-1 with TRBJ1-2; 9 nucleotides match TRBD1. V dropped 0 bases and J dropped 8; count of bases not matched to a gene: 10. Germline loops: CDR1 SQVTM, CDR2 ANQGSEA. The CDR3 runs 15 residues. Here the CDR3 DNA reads TGCAGCGTTGAAGATCTCTATGGGACAGGGAGAGGCTACACCTTC. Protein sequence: CSVEDLYGTGRGYTF.

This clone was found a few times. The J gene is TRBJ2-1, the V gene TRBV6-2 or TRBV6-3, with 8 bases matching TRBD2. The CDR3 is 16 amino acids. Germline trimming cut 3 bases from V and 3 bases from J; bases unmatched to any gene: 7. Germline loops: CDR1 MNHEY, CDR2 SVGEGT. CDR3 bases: TGTGCCAGCAGTTATAGGTCTCTAGCGGGCTACAATGAGCAGTTCTTC. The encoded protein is CASSYRSLAGYNEQFF.

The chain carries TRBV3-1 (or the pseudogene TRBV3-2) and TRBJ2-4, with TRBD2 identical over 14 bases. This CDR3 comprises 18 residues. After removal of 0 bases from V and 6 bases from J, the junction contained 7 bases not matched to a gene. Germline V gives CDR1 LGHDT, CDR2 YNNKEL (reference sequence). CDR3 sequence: CASSQDLGLAGVGNIQYF. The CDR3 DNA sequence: TGTGCCAGCAGCCAAGATTTGGGACTAGCGGGAGTCGGAAACATTCAGTACTTC.

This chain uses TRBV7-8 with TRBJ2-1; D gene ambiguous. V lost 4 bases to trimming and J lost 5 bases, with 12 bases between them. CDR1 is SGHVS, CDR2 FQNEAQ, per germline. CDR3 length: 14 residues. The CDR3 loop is CASSYRSPDNEQFF. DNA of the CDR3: TGTGCCAGCAGCTACAGATCCCCCGACAATGAGCAGTTCTTC.

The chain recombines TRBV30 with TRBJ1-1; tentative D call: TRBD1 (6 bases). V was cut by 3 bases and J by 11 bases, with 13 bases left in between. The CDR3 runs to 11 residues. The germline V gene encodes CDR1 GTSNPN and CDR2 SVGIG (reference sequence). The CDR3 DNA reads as TGTGCCTGGAGGGGTAGGAGGGGGGCTTTCTTT. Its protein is CAWRGRRGAFF.

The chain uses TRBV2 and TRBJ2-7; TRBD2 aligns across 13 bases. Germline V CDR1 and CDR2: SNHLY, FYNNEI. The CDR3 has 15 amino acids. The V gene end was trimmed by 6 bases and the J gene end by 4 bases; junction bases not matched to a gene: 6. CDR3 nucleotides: TGTGCCAGCAGCCCGGGGGGACTAGCGGGGTACGAGCAGTACTTC. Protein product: CASSPGGLAGYEQYF.

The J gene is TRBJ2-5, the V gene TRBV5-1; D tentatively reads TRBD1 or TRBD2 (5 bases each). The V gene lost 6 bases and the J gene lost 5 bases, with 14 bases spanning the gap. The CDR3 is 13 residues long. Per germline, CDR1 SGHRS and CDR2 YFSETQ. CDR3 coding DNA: TGCGCCAGCAACCTCCGGGACGGGGAGACCCAGTACTTC. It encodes CASNLRDGETQYF.

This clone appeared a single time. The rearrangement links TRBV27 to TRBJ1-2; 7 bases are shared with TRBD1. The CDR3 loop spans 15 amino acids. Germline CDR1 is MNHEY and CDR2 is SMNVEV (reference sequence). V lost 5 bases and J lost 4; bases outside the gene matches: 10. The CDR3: CASSPLDRRGYGYTF. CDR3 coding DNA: TGTGCCAGCAGTCCCCTGGACAGGCGAGGCTATGGCTACACCTTC.

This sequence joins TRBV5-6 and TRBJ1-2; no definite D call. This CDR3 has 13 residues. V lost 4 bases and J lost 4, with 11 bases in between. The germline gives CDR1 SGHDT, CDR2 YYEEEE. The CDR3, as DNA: TGTGCCAGCAGCACGAGACGCTTCTATGGCTACACCTTC. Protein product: CASSTRRFYGYTF. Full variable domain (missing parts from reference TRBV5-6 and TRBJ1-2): DAGVTQSPTHLIKTRGQQVTLRCSPKSGHDTVSWYQQALGQGPQFIFQYYEEEERQRGNFPDRFSGHQFPNYSSELNVNALLLGDSALYLCASSTRRFYGYTFGSGTRLTVV.

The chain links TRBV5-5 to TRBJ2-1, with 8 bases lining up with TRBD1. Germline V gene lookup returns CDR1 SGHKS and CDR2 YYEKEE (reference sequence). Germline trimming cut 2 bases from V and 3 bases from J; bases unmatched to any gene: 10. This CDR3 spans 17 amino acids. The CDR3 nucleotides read TGTGCCAGCAGCTTTCGGGCGCGGACAGGGAACTACAATGAGCAGTTCTTC. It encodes CASSFRARTGNYNEQFF.

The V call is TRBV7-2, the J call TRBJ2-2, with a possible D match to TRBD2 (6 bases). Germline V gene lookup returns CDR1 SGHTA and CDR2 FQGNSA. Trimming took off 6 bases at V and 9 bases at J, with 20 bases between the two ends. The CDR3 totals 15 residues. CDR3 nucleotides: TGTGCCAGCAGGCCGGGCTTAGCGGCAGGAAGGGAGCTGTTTTTT. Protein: CASRPGLAAGRELFF.

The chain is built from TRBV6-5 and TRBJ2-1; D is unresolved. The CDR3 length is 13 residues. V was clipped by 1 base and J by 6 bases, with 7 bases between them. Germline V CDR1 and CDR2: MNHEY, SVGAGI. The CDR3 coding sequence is TGTGCCAGCAGTTACTTTCTAGGCAATGAGCAGTTCTTC. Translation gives CASSYFLGNEQFF.

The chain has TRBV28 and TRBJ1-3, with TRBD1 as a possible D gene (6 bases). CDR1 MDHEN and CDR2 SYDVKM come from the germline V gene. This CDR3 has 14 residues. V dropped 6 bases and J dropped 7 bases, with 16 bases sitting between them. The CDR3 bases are TGTGCCAGCAGCCGACCAAGGGGGACGAACACCATATATTTT. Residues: CASSRPRGTNTIYF.

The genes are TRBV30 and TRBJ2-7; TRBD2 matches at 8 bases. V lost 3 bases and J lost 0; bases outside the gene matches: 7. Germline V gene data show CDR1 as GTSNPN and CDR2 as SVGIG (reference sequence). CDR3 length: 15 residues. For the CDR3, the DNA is TGTGCCTGGAGCCCGGGGGGGGCTACCTCCTACGAGCAGTACTTC. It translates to CAWSPGGATSYEQYF.

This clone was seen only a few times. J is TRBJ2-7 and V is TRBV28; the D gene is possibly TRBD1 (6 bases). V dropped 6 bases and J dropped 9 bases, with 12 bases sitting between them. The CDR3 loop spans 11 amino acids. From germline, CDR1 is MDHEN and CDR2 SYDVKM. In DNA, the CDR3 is TGTGCCAGCAGGCAACAGGGAAGGCAGTACTTC. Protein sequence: CASRQQGRQYF.

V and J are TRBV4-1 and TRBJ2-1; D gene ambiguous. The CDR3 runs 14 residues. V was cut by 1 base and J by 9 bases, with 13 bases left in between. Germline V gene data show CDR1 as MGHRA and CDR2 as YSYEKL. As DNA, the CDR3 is TGCGCCAGCAGCCAAGGCCACCGGAGAGGTGAGCAGTTCTTC. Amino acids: CASSQGHRRGEQFF.

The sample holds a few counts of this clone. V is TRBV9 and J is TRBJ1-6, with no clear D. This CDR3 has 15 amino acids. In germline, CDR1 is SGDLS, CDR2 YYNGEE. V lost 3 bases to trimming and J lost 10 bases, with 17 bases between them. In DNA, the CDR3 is TGTGCCAGCAGCGGTCCCCCCGGGTATCGATCACCCCTCCACTTT. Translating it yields CASSGPPGYRSPLHF.

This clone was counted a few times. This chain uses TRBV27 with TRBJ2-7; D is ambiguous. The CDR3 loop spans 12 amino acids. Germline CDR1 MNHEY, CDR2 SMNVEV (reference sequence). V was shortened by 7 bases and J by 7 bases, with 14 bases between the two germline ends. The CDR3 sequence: CASKSWWGEQYF. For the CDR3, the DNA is TGTGCCAGCAAGAGTTGGTGGGGAGAGCAGTACTTC.

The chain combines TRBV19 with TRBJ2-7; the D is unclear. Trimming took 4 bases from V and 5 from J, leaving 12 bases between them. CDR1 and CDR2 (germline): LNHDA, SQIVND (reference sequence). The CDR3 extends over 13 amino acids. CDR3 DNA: TGTGCCAGTAGTACGAGACCAGACCACGAGCAGTACTTC. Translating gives CASSTRPDHEQYF.

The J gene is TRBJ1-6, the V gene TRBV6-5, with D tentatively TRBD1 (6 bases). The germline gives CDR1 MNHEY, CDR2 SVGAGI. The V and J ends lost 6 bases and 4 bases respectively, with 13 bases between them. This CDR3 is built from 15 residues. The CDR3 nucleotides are TGTGCCAGCAGCACTACAGGGATTTATAATTCACCCCTCCACTTT. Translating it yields CASSTTGIYNSPLHF.

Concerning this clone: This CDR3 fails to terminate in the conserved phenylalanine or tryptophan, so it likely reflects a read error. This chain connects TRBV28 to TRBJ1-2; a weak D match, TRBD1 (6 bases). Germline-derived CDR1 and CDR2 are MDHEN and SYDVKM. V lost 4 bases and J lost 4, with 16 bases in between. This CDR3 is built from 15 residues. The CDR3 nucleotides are TGTGCCAGCAGTTCACCACAGGGTTTCGGCTATGGCTACACCGTC. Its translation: CASSSPQGFGYGYTV.

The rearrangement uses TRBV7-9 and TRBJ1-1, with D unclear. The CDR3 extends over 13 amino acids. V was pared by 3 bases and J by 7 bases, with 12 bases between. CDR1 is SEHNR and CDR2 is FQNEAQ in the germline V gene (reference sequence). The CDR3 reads CASSLRQEVEAFF. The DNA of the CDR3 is TGTGCCAGCAGCTTGCGGCAAGAAGTTGAAGCTTTCTTT.

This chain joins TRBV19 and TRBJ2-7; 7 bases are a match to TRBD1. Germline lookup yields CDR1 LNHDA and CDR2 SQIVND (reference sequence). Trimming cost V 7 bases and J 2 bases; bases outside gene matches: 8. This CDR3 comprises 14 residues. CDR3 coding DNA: TGTGCCAGTACCAAGAGGGGACAGCCCTACGAGCAGTACTTC. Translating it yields CASTKRGQPYEQYF.

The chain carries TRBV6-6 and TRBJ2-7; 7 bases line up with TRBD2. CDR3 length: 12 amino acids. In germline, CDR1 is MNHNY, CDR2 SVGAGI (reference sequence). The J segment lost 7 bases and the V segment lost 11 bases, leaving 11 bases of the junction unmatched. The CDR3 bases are TGTGCCGCCGGGCGGCGGGAGCTTGAGCAGTACTTC. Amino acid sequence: CAAGRRELEQYF.

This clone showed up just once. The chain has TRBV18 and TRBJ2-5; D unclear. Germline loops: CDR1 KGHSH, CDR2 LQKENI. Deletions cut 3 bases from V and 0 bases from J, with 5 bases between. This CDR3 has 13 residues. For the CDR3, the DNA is TGTGCCAGCTCACCGGCGAACCAAGAGACCCAGTACTTC. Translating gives CASSPANQETQYF.

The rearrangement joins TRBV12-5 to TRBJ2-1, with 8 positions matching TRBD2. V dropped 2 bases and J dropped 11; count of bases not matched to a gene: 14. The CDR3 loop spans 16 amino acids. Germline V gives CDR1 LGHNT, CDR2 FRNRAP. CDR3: CASGLISGKWTMKQFF. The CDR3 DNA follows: TGTGCTAGTGGTTTGATTAGCGGGAAATGGACAATGAAGCAGTTCTTC.

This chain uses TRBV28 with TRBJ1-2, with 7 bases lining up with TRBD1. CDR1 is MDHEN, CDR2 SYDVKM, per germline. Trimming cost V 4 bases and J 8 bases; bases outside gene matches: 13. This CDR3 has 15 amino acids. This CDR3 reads CASSSRQGGPRGYTF. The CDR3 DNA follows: TGTGCCAGCAGTTCGCGACAGGGAGGGCCAAGAGGCTACACCTTC.

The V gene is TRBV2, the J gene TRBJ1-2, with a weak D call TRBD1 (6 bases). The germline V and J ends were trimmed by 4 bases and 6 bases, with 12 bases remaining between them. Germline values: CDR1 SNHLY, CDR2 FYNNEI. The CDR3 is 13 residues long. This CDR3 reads CASSGRQVHGYTF. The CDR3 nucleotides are TGTGCCAGCAGTGGCCGACAGGTCCATGGCTACACCTTC.